The sample holds a few counts of the clone carrying this T cell receptor (beta chain). The data are from a study of identical twins. The CDR3 is 16 amino acids. Germline-derived CDR1 and CDR2 are SEHNR and FQNEAQ (reference sequence). J was trimmed by 4 bases and V by 5 bases; bases with no gene match: 11. One entry per CDR3 protein results from TCRdb running MiXCR on the 5' RACE reads. Among around 220,000 distinct CDR3 sequences listed, around 15% were seen once. Sequenced input: memory (CD45RO+) T cells sorted from blood. The clonotype was recovered from a woman aged 18-29 years in good health. The rearrangement joins TRBV7-9 to TRBJ1-1, with 9 nucleotides matching TRBD1. The CDR3 protein is CASSPILGQGRTEAFF. The CDR3 bases are TGTGCCAGCAGCCCCATCCTGGGACAGGGACGCACTGAAGCTTTCTTT.